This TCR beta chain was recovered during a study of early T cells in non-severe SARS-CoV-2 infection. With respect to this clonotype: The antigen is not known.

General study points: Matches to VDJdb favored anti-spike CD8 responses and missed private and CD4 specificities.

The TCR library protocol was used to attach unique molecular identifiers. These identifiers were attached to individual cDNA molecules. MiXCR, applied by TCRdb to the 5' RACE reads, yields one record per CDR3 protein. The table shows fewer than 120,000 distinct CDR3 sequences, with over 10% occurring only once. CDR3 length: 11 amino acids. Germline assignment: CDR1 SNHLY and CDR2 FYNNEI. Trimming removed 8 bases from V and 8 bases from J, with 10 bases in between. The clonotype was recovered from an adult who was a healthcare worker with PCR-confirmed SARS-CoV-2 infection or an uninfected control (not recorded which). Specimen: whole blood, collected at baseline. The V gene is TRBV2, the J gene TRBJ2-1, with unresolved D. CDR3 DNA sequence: TGTGCCAGCCTGAATCGGGATGAGCAGTTCTTC. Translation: CASLNRDEQFF.